The present entry profiles one TCR beta chain with its context. The antigen is undetermined. One junction end disagrees with the germline gene, perhaps due to a read error. This specimen comes from a study of PD-1 blockade in mismatch repair-deficient tumors. Whole-study context: Patients had 12 mismatch repair-deficient cancer types, all previously treated and progressing. Notes on the study in general: Rapid post-treatment expansion, then contraction, generally preceding radiologic response, marked tumor-resident clones.

PCR or immunohistochemistry showed mismatch repair deficiency in every enrolled patient. A few pembrolizumab responders had their TCRs sequenced. This table comes from immunoSEQ multiplex PCR, and its TCRdb copy is limited to in-frame clones, with some not included. The sample records some 130,000 clones, about 90% being singletons. Germline CDR1 and CDR2: ENHRY and SYGVKD. The CDR3 covers 16 residues. The specimen comprised peripheral blood, sampled almost 74 weeks after starting pembrolizumab. The receptor's source is an adult with mismatch repair-deficient cancer. The chain has TRBV10-3 and TRBJ2-1; TRBD2 aligns across 12 bases. The CDR3 DNA follows: TGTGCCATCACTGAGACTAGCGGGGGCTCCTACAATGAGCAGTTCTTC. Its translation: CAITETSGGSYNEQFF.